Given below is one T cell receptor beta chain in context. As yet, its antigen is unknown. The sample is drawn from a study of shared clonotypes between healthy human individuals. CDR1 is MNHNS, CDR2 SASEGT, per germline. Trimming cost V 8 bases and J 1 base, with 12 bases left between them. The CDR3 sequence is 13 residues long. Study-level results: Rarefaction exposed incomplete sorted-subset sequencing despite large depth.

Produced via immunoSEQ multiplex PCR; TCRdb's table is partial and in-frame only. Among approximately 980,000 clones, around 80% were seen once, and the ten largest hold roughly 1.5%. Specimen: memory CD4+ T cells sorted from blood. The subset was: CD45RA-negative fraction. The chain is built from TRBV6-1 and TRBJ2-7; no clear D. The sequence came from a man younger than 35 in good health. CDR3 protein: CASVKVPSYEQYF. In DNA form, the CDR3 reads TGTGCCAGCGTGAAGGTGCCATCCTACGAGCAGTACTTC.